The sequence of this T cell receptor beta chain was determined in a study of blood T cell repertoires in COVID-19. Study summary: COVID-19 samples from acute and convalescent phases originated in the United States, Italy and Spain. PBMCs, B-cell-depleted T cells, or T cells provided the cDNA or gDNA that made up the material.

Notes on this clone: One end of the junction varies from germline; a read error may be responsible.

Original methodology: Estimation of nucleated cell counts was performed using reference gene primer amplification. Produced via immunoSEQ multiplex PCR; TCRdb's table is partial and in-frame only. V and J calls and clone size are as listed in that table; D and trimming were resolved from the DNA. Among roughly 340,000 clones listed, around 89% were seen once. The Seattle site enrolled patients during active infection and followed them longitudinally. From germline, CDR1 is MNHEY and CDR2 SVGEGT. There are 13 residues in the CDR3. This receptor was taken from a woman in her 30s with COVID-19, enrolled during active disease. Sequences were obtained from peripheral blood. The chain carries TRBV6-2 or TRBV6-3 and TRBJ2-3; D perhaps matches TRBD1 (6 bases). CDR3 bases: TGTGCCAGCAGCTACTCAGGGGCAGATACGCAGTATTTT. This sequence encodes CASSYSGADTQYF.